This TCR beta chain originates from a study of PD-L1 blockade in urothelial cancer. Background on the study: Dosed intravenously at 1,200 mg every 3 weeks, atezolizumab was initiated by patients in the mid-2010s.

Sequencing used immunoSEQ multiplex PCR; TCRdb keeps in-frame clones, though not all of them. In the table there are over 75,000 clones, under 90% of which are singletons. Time point: pretreatment peripheral blood. Germline V gene lookup returns CDR1 SQVTM and CDR2 ANQGSEA. V trimming: 7 bases; J trimming: 1 base; junction bases outside the gene matches: 3. The length of the CDR3 is 12 residues. Material: PBMCs, obtained around atezolizumab (anti-PD-L1) treatment. This sequence joins TRBV29-1 and TRBJ1-2, with 7 nucleotides matching TRBD1. The TCR sequence derives from a man aged 55-75 years with urothelial cancer. In DNA form, the CDR3 reads TGCAGCGGCTCAGGGGGTAACTATGGCTACACCTTC. It yields the protein CSGSGGNYGYTF.